These 8 T cell receptor beta chains were sequenced from one sample in a study of post-analysis software for immune sequencing data. The study, taken as a whole, reports: A few TRBV segments, TRBV5-6, TRBV5-1 and TRBV20-1 among them, were found more frequent in patients than controls.

The antigens of these receptors remain unknown. Unique molecular identifiers tagged the TCR beta cDNA libraries. A single record per CDR3 protein comes from TCRdb applying MiXCR to the PCR reads. In the table there are hundreds of thousands of distinct CDR3 sequences, approximately 60% of which are singletons. Sequences were obtained from blood. Source of these receptors: a girl aged 2 to 9 with multiple sclerosis.

This clonotype has just a few counts. V usage is TRBV10-3 and J usage is TRBJ2-3; 9 bases line up with TRBD2. The germline V gene has CDR1 ENHRY and CDR2 SYGVKD. The CDR3 loop spans 13 amino acids. Trimming at V came to 10 bases and at J to 6 bases, leaving 8 bases not matched to a gene. The DNA of the CDR3 is TGTGCCAAATCGTTTAGCGGGAGCGATACGCAGTATTTT. The encoded protein is CAKSFSGSDTQYF.

The table lists this clonotype with a few counts. The chain uses TRBV20-1 and TRBJ2-4; 8 bases agree with TRBD1. Germline trimming cut 6 bases from V and 13 bases from J; bases unmatched to any gene: 17. Germline CDR1 reads DFQATT; CDR2 reads SNEGSKA (reference sequence). The CDR3 loop spans 14 amino acids. CDR3 bases: TGCAGTGCACCCTCAGACAGGGGCTTTGTCAAGCAGTACTTC. Translating gives CSAPSDRGFVKQYF.

CDR3 region: CASSYGQGNTEAFF. The CDR3 region has the DNA TGTGCCAGCAGTTACGGACAGGGGAACACTGAAGCTTTCTTT. This chain links TRBV6-6 with TRBJ1-1; 8 bases line up with TRBD1. Germline assignment: CDR1 MNHNY and CDR2 SVGAGI (reference sequence). This CDR3 has 14 amino acids. After removal of 2 bases from V and 1 base from J, the junction contained 0 bases not matched to a gene.

V gene TRBV7-6 combines with J gene TRBJ1-1, with TRBD1 as a possible D gene (6 bases). The V gene lost 5 bases and the J gene lost 3 bases, with 19 bases spanning the gap. CDR3 size: 16 residues. Germline values: CDR1 SGHVS, CDR2 FNYEAQ. CDR3 sequence reads: CASSLGASSPYTEAFF. In DNA form, the CDR3 reads TGTGCCAGCAGCCTGGGGGCCTCTAGCCCGTACACTGAAGCTTTCTTT.

V is TRBV3-1 and J is TRBJ2-7, with D maybe TRBD1 (6 bases). From germline, CDR1 is LGHDT and CDR2 YNNKEL (reference sequence). The V end lost 1 base, the J end lost 2 bases, and 12 bases lay between the germline ends. This CDR3 contains 15 residues. In DNA, the CDR3 is TGTGCCAGCAGCCAAGCCTGGACAGACCCCTACGAGCAGTACTTC. This sequence encodes CASSQAWTDPYEQYF.

This clonotype was observed a handful of times. The chain is built from TRBV7-6 and TRBJ2-1, with TRBD2 identical over 10 bases. Germline CDR1 and CDR2: SGHVS and FNYEAQ. The CDR3 contains 17 residues. V shed 3 bases and J 1 base; nucleotides not matched to a gene: 6. The CDR3 coding sequence is TGTGCCAGCAGCTTGGAACTAGCGGGGATATCCTACAATGAGCAGTTCTTC. This encodes CASSLELAGISYNEQFF.

This chain connects TRBV29-1 to TRBJ2-1, with D possibly TRBD2 on 6 matching bases. Germline V gene lookup returns CDR1 SQVTM and CDR2 ANQGSEA. The CDR3 contains 15 residues. Trimming left V 4 bases short and J 8 bases short, with 21 bases between. As DNA, the CDR3 is TGCAGCGTTGGTTGGGCGGCCCTCACGGGGGATGAGCAGTTCTTC. Translation: CSVGWAALTGDEQFF.

V is TRBV20-1 and J is TRBJ1-1; D gene unclear. This CDR3 is built from 12 residues. CDR1 is DFQATT, CDR2 SNEGSKA, per germline (reference sequence). V was shortened by 6 bases and J by 0 bases, with 8 bases between the two germline ends. The DNA for the CDR3 is TGCAGTGCCCGGCAGTTGAACACTGAAGCTTTCTTT. Protein product: CSARQLNTEAFF.